This TCR beta chain was sequenced during a study of cytomegalovirus exposure and HLA in healthy donors. On the study more broadly: Earlier work reported 100 million or so unique TCR beta sequences from roughly 180 million T cells. Among the 350 to 500 donors who were genotyped, about 86% fell in the genetic ancestry cluster that is associated with self-reported Caucasian donors. Points from the study as a whole: An analysis done earlier found most TCR beta V segments productive about 87% or about 30% of the time. When analyzed later, a missense DCLRE1C variant was found to be linked to TCR beta V- and J-gene trimming.

About this clone: Its antigen is undetermined.

The PCR ran on 60 Vbeta and 13 Jbeta primers. TCRdb's table, derived via immunoSEQ multiplex PCR, lists solely in-frame clones and lacks some. The repertoire holds over 150,000 clones, with roughly 70% as singletons. Input material: PBMCs. The sequence came from a woman between 18 and 30 years old in good health and CMV-seropositive.

The CDR3 spells CASSYLDRATNEKLFF. CDR3 sequence (DNA): TGTGCCAGCAGTTACCTCGACAGGGCTACTAATGAAAAACTGTTTTTT. The chain couples TRBV6-6 to TRBJ1-4; 7 nucleotides line up with TRBD1. The CDR3 is 16 amino acids. V shed 2 bases and J 2 bases; nucleotides not matched to a gene: 5. The germline V gene has CDR1 MNHNY and CDR2 SVGAGI (reference sequence).